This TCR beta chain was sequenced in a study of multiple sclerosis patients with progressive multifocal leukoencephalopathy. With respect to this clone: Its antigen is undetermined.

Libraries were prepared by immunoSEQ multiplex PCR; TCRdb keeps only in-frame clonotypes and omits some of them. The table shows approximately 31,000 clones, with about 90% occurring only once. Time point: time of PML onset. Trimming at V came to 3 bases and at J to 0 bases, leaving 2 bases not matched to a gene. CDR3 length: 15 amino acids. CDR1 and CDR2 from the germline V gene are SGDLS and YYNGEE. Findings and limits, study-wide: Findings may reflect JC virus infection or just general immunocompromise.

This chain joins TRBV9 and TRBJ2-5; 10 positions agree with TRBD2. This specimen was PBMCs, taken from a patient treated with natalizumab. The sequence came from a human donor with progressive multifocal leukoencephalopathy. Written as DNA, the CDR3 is TGTGCCAGCAGCGGAGGACTAGCGGACCAAGAGACCCAGTACTTC. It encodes CASSGGLADQETQYF.